This is a list of T cell receptor beta chains from one sample in a study of cytomegalovirus exposure and HLA in healthy donors. Profiling relied on immunoSEQ multiplex PCR, and the TCRdb table lists in-frame clones only, not all of them. The top ten hold roughly 1.8% of the sample, which has roughly 130,000 clones, roughly 88% seen once. Sequencing used PBMCs. These receptors all stem from a boy between 10 and 17 years old in good health and CMV-seronegative. Both conserved end residues are trimmed from each CDR3. A D gene is named only where the DNA matches it firmly.

TRBJ1-4,TRBV7-6,NA,ASSLGGENEKLF
TRBJ2-7,TRBV4-3,TRBD1,ASSLGQGEQY
TRBJ2-5,TRBV4-2,TRBD1,ASSQGTGGIIGETQY
TRBJ1-2,TRBV27,TRBD1,ASSRQGVSNYGYT
TRBJ2-3,TRBV7-9,NA,ASSLGTARTDTQY
TRBJ1-1,TRBV6-5,TRBD1,ASRTTGGNTEAF
TRBJ1-1,TRBV5-6,NA,ASSFTEESDTEAF
TRBJ1-2,TRBV27,NA,ASRNYRDRYGYT
TRBJ2-7,TRBV27,TRBD1,ASNPRDRDYEQY
TRBJ2-7,TRBV19,NA,ASSSEWWRDEQY
TRBJ1-1,TRBV7-2,TRBD1,ASSSDRGNTEAF
TRBJ2-2,TRBV4-3,NA,ASSQGGARLNTGELF
NA,TRBV4-3,TRBD1,ASSQGGTGFFYEQY
TRBJ2-1,TRBV5-4,TRBD1,ASSSSRDRGVGEQF
TRBJ2-2,TRBV19,NA,ASTPPGGTGELF
TRBJ1-3,TRBV6-1,NA,AGPTRTAGNTIY
TRBJ1-6,TRBV30,TRBD1,AWSLKDREYSPLH
TRBJ1-1,TRBV29-1,TRBD1,STTRGHGTEAF
TRBJ2-5,TRBV6-1,NA,ASSALDATQY
TRBJ2-7,TRBV13,TRBD1,ASSSSGTGIKQY
TRBJ1-2,TRBV5-1,TRBD1,ASSLDTRGLDGYT
TRBJ2-3,TRBV27,NA,ASSFARGADTQY
TRBJ1-1,TRBV5-1,NA,ASSLGGVNTEAF
TRBJ2-1,TRBV6-5,TRBD2,ASSYFLAGGRMF
TRBJ2-2,TRBV10-3,NA,AISEPGNTGELF
TRBJ1-2,TRBV5-4,NA,ASSLASGNYGYT
TRBJ2-1,TRBV9,NA,ASSASEGSVPF
TRBJ2-1,TRBV5-1,NA,ASSLARVDNEQF
TRBJ1-2,TRBV30,NA,AWSVIPEGDGYT
TRBJ2-3,TRBV15,TRBD1,ATSREPGQGADTQY
TRBJ2-7,TRBV5-6,TRBD2,ASSPPGSGRTYEQY
TRBJ2-3,TRBV18,TRBD2,ASSPRGSGGGDTQY
TRBJ1-2,TRBV6-1,NA,ASSERAVLYGYT
TRBJ1-1,TRBV4-1,NA,ASSQRDPGRGGAF
TRBJ2-1,TRBV15,NA,ATSLASYNEQF
TRBJ2-7,TRBV5-1,TRBD1,ASSTSQGAPYEQY
TRBJ1-1,TRBV19,TRBD1,ASGQGRGTEAF
TRBJ2-7,TRBV7-3,NA,ASSFRRQEAYEQY
TRBJ2-1,TRBV25-1,TRBD2,ASSPLRGVAGEDEQF
TRBJ2-3,TRBV15,TRBD2,ATSRALSSGGATIDTQY
TRBJ2-3,TRBV9,TRBD1,ASSPRQGGGTDTQY
TRBJ1-2,TRBV6-4,NA,ASSDSWGGNGYT
TRBJ1-2,TRBV6-1,TRBD1,ASSRTGDANYGYT
TRBJ2-1,TRBV11-1,TRBD2,ASTVASGGPEQF
TRBJ1-1,TRBV11-2,NA,ASSRSLTEAF
TRBJ1-1,TRBV12-5,TRBD1,ASVLDRGDTEAF
TRBJ1-1,TRBV5-4,NA,ASNNDPGSPWNTEAF
TRBJ1-3,TRBV6-5,NA,ASSRGQSSGNTIY